In its sample, the clone carrying this T cell receptor beta chain was seen a few times. Its antigen is not identified. The source of the sample is a study of identical twins. The study's findings and limits: Low generation-probability sequences were in excess among twin-shared out-of-frame alpha sequences. The models systematically underestimated how much out-of-frame TCR alpha was shared in monozygotic twins. Sharing of beta out-of-frame sequences by twins showed a weaker excess.

The CDR3 is 15 amino acids. CDR1 SGHRS and CDR2 YFSETQ come from the germline V gene. J lost 7 bases, V lost 0 bases, and 7 bases had no gene match. Unique molecular identifiers were present on the cDNA, and a universal primer site came from template switching. TCRdb re-called the 5' RACE reads with MiXCR, one entry per CDR3 protein. The sample includes roughly 250,000 distinct CDR3 sequences, about an eighth of them seen just once. The TCR originated in a woman aged 18-29 years in good health. The chain carries TRBV5-1 and TRBJ2-1; 7 bases fit TRBD2. Sample: memory (CD45RO+) T cells sorted from blood. This CDR3 is CASSLVYGGSNEQFF. The CDR3 nucleotides are TGCGCCAGCAGCTTGGTTTACGGGGGGTCGAATGAGCAGTTCTTC.